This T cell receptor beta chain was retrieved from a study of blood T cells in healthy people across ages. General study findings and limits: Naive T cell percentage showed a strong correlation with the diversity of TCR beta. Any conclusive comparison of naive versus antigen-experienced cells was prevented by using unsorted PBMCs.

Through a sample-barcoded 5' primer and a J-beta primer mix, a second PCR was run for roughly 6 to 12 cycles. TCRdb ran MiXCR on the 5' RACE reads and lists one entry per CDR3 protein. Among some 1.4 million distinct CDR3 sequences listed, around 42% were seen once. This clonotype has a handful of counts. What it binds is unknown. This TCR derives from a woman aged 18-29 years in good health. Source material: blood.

The CDR3 loop is CASSEAKQVFSYEQYF. CDR3 DNA: TGTGCCAGCAGTGAAGCTAAACAGGTATTCTCCTACGAGCAGTACTTC. This chain links TRBV2 with TRBJ2-7, with a tentative D call TRBD1 (5 bases). The ends were cut back, 0 bases at V and 0 bases at J, with 12 bases in the middle. The CDR3 is made up of 16 amino acids. Germline loops: CDR1 SNHLY, CDR2 FYNNEI.